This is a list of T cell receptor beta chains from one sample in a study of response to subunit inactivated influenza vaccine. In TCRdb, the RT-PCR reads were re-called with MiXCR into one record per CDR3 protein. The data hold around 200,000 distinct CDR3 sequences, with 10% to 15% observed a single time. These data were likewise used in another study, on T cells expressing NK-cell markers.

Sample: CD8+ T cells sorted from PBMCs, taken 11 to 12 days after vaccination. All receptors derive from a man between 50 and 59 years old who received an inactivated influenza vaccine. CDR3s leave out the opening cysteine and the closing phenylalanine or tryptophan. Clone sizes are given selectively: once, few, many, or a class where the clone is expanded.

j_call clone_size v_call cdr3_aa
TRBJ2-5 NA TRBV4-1 ASSQGGGLQETQY
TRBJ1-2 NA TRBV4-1 ASSQVAYYGYT
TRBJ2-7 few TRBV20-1 SARPKTSGGPYEQY
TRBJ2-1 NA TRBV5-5 ASSLGRSLAYNEQF
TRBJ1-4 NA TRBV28 ASSRASGGEKLF
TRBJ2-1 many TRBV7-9 ASSPTSFEQF
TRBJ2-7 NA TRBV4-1 ASSQDPRGGYEQY
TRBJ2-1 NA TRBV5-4 ASSEGLAAIYNEQF
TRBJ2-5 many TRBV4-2 ASSQGGDKN
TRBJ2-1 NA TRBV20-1 SAITGRIYNEQF
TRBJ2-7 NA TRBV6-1 ASSEIFDRGLNEQY
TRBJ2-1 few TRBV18 ASSPGVPEQF
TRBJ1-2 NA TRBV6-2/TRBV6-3 ATSRPGTNYGYT
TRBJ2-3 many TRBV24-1 ATSAKLAGSTDTQY
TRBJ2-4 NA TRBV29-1 SVVFVAGGPNIQY
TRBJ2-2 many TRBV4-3 ASSLRDRGTGELF
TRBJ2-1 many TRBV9 ASSEGGQFYNEQF
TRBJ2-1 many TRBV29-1 SVEGVREGRLSYNEQF
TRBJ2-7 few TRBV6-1 ASSVSGTHYEQY
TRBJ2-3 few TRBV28 ASSSIAPGTGSTDTQY
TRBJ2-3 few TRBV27 ASTTLLGTSGYSAGVDTQY
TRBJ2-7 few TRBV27 ASSTTRVVVGEQY
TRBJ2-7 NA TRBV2 ASSEEGRVGEQY
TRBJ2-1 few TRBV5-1 ASSFVSGDYNEQF
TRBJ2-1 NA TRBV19 ASSIQRGDNEQF
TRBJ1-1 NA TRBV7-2 ASSLFGRGFTEAF
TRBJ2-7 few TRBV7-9 ASSFRARDYEQY
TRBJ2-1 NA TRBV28 ASSSTSGRASYNEQF
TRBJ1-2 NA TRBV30 AWSTGALDGYT
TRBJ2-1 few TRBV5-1 ASSHDPGTGAYNEQF
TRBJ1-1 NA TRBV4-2 ASSQATGNTEAF
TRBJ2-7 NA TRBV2 ASMVGTGSEQY
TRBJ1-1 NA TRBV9 ASSVAGRGTEAF
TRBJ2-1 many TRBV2 ASSDRVVGEQF
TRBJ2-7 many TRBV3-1 ASSQEFSAYEQY
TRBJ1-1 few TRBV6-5 ASSYSIGGRGTEAF
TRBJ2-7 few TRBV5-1 ASSIWDRNYEQY
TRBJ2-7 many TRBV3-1 ASSQLDRGEQY
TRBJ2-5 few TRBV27 ASSSLAGVNQETQY
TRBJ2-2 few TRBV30 AWSFTSGSGELF
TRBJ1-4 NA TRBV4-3 ASSQDQGFGKLF
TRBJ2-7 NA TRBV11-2 ASSFIRGAYEQY
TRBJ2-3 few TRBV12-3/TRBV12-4 ASSRTGVDTQY
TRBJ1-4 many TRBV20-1 SVPGSSREKLF
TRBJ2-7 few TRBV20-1 SARDQGLYEQY
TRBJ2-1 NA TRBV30 AWSWVGANEQF
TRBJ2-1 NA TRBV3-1 ASSRRQGEANEQF
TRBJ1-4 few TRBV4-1 ASSHGHATNEKLF
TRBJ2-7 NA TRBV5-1 ASSLAPTYEQY
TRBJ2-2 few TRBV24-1 ATSALGGTGELF
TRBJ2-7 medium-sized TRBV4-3 ASSLDRGAYEQY
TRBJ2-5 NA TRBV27 ASSLGLVETQY
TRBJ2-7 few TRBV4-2 ASSQEPLFYRDTYEQY
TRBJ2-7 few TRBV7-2 ASRGQGTYEQY
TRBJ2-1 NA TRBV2 ASIGLAGSGSYNEQF
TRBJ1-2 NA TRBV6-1 ASSGDSYYGYT